A selection of T cell receptor beta chains follows, all from one sample in a study of T cell clonotyping in hematopoietic cell transplantation. The repertoire was sequenced with immunoSEQ multiplex PCR; TCRdb's copy has only in-frame clones and lacks some. The data contain 25,000 to 30,000 clones, 85% to 95% of them singletons. Sample: peripheral blood mononuclear cells, taken before stem cell transplant. These receptors were obtained from a man aged 50 or older with acute myeloid leukemia. Some clones in this sample may be carry-over from other donors' samples. Both conserved end residues are part of each CDR3. A D gene is named only where the DNA matches it firmly. Size values are once, few and many counts, or a class for expanded clones, and some rows have none.

j_gene	abundance	d_gene	v_gene	CDR3nt	CDR3aa
TRBJ2-5	.	.	TRBV19	TGTGCCAGTCGGAAGGGGTATAAGGAGACCCAGTACTTC	CASRKGYKETQYF
TRBJ2-7	.	TRBD1	TRBV25-1	TGTGCCAGCAGTGAAGACAGGGCCTCCTACGAGCAGTACTTC	CASSEDRASYEQYF
TRBJ2-3	.	.	TRBV7-2	TGTGCCAGCAGCTTAGAGGTCGTCACAGATACGCAGTATTTT	CASSLEVVTDTQYF
TRBJ1-3	.	.	TRBV30	TGTGCCTGGAGTGTACTGAATCGAGGAAACACCATATATTTT	CAWSVLNRGNTIYF
TRBJ2-7	.	.	TRBV7-2	TGTGCCAGCAGCCACCCGCCTGGCAGCTCCTACGAGCAGTACTTC	CASSHPPGSSYEQYF
TRBJ2-7	.	.	TRBV18	TGTGCCAGCTCACCACTCGGACAGTTGGAGCAGTACTTC	CASSPLGQLEQYF
TRBJ2-1	.	.	TRBV30	TGTGCCTGGAGAGGAGGGGCGCGAATGAATGAGCAGTTCTTC	CAWRGGARMNEQFF
TRBJ2-7	.	.	TRBV5-1	TGCGCCAGCAGCTTTCGTCCCCCCTACGAGCAGTACTTC	CASSFRPPYEQYF
TRBJ1-3	once	TRBD1	TRBV15	TGTGCCACCAGCAGAGATCTGGCAGGGGGGTATGGAAACACCATATATTTT	CATSRDLAGGYGNTIYF
TRBJ2-3	.	.	TRBV28	TGTGCCAGCAGGTCAGGGGCTGGTGGCCCAGATACGCAGTATTTT	CASRSGAGGPDTQYF
TRBJ2-7	.	TRBD2	TRBV7-2	TGTGCCAGCAGCTTAACCACTAGCGTAAACGAGCAGTACTTC	CASSLTTSVNEQYF
TRBJ2-3	few	.	TRBV19	TGTGCCAGTAGTTGGGTGAGCACAGATACGCAGTATTTT	CASSWVSTDTQYF
TRBJ1-6	.	TRBD1	TRBV28	TGTGCCAGCAGTTGGGACCAGGGGGCCGCCTATAATTCACCCCTCCACTTT	CASSWDQGAAYNSPLHF
TRBJ1-5	.	.	TRBV10-3	TGTGCCATCAGTGAGGGGGGGGTCAATCAGCCCCAGCATTTT	CAISEGGVNQPQHF
TRBJ1-3	.	TRBD1	TRBV19	TGTGCCAGTAGATCACAGGGGGCTTCTGGAAACACCATATATTTT	CASRSQGASGNTIYF
TRBJ1-1	few	.	TRBV5-1	TGCGCCAGCCGAAACAGGGACGGTGAGGGGGGCGCTTTCTTT	CASRNRDGEGGAFF
TRBJ2-2	.	.	TRBV2	TGTGCCAGCAGTCCAGTGAACAGGGCTTCCCCCGGGGAGCTGTTTTTT	CASSPVNRASPGELFF
TRBJ2-7	.	TRBD1	TRBV7-2	TGTGCCAGCAGTCAGGGGGACGAGCAGTACTTC	CASSQGDEQYF
TRBJ1-4	.	TRBD1	TRBV4-1	TGCGCCAGCAGCCAAAGAACAGGGGATGAAAAACTGTTTTTT	CASSQRTGDEKLFF
TRBJ1-5	.	.	TRBV23-1	TGCGCCAGCAAAACAGGCGGCCAGCCCCAGCATTTT	CASKTGGQPQHF
TRBJ2-7	.	.	TRBV2	TGTGCCAGCAGTGAAATCGGGTTGGAGCAGTACTTC	CASSEIGLEQYF
TRBJ2-5	.	TRBD2	TRBV7-3	TGTGCCAGCAGCTTATTAGGAGGGACTACGACCCAGTACTTC	CASSLLGGTTTQYF
TRBJ1-1	.	TRBD1	TRBV9	TGTGCCAGCAGCGTACGATCAGGGGGTGGAACTGAAGCTTTCTTT	CASSVRSGGGTEAFF
TRBJ1-2	.	.	TRBV6-5	TGTGCCAGCAGCTCCGATATATATGGCTACACCTTC	CASSSDIYGYTF
TRBJ2-3	.	.	TRBV7-2	TGTGCCAGCAGCTTACCTAACGTGAGGGATACGCAGTATTTT	CASSLPNVRDTQYF
TRBJ1-3	.	TRBD1	TRBV4-3	TGCGCCAGCAGCCAAGATCCCCCGACAGGGGAGAGTTGGAACACCATATATTTT	CASSQDPPTGESWNTIYF
TRBJ1-1	.	.	TRBV29-1	TGCAGCGGGGGCAAAAGGAACACTGAAGCTTTCTTT	CSGGKRNTEAFF
TRBJ2-1	.	.	TRBV4-3	TGCGCCAGCAGCCAAGAGGCCCGATACAATGAGCAGTTCTTC	CASSQEARYNEQFF
TRBJ2-3	.	TRBD2	TRBV28	TGTGCCAGCAGTCCGGGACTAGCGGGAGTCACAGATACGCAGTATTTT	CASSPGLAGVTDTQYF
TRBJ1-2	.	.	TRBV5-6	TGTGCCAGCAGCTCGGGCCCAACAGAGTTCTATGGCTACACCTTC	CASSSGPTEFYGYTF
TRBJ2-7	once	TRBD1	TRBV2	TGTGCCAGCTCAAACAGGGGACCGTGGGAGCAGTACTTC	CASSNRGPWEQYF
TRBJ1-4	.	.	TRBV5-1	TGCGCCAGCAGCTTGAGGGGGGAAAAACTGTTTTTT	CASSLRGEKLFF
TRBJ1-2	.	.	TRBV2	TGTGCCAGCAGTGGGAGAGAAGGGACATATAACTATGGCTACACCTTC	CASSGREGTYNYGYTF
TRBJ2-5	.	.	TRBV7-7	TGTGCCAGCAGCTTAAAGAAAGGAGGGGGAGAGACCCAGTACTTC	CASSLKKGGGETQYF
TRBJ2-7	few	TRBD2	TRBV19	TGTGCCAGTAGTTGGAAGGGGCTAGCGGGAACCTACGAGCAGTACTTC	CASSWKGLAGTYEQYF
TRBJ2-5	.	TRBD1	TRBV6-4	TGTGCCAGCAGTGAAGGGACAGGTGGGACCCAGTACTTC	CASSEGTGGTQYF
TRBJ1-2	.	TRBD1	TRBV19	TGTGCCAGTAGTGCCGGGACAGGGCTCTTACATGGCTACACCTTC	CASSAGTGLLHGYTF
TRBJ2-5	.	TRBD2	TRBV19	TGTGCCAGTAGAGGGACTAGTAACGAGACCCAGTACTTC	CASRGTSNETQYF
TRBJ1-6	.	.	TRBV5-1	TGCGCCAGCACTTTGGGCACCGCGTATAATTCACCCCTCCACTTT	CASTLGTAYNSPLHF
TRBJ2-5	.	.	TRBV28	TGTGCCAGCAGTCCCATAACGGTGGTAGAGACCCAGTACTTC	CASSPITVVETQYF
TRBJ1-4	.	.	TRBV19	TGTGCCAGTAAGCAGGGGCGCGCTAATGAAAAACTGTTTTTT	CASKQGRANEKLFF
TRBJ2-1	.	TRBD2	TRBV7-6	TGTGCCAGCAGCCAGCCGGGACTAGCGGGGAATGAGCAGTTCTTC	CASSQPGLAGNEQFF
TRBJ2-5	.	.	TRBV11-2	TGTGCCAGCAGCTTAGTGGCCCTCCAAGAGACCCAGTACTTC	CASSLVALQETQYF
TRBJ2-2	.	TRBD2	TRBV19	TGTGCCAGTAGTATACTAGCGGGAGACATCGGGGAGCTGTTTTTT	CASSILAGDIGELFF
TRBJ2-5	.	.	TRBV7-6	TGTGCCAGCACTAGGAGGGGGGAGGAAGAGACCCAGTACTTC	CASTRRGEEETQYF
TRBJ1-5	.	.	TRBV19	TGTGCCACCAGGGTCTGGGAAGGCAATCAGCCCCAGCATTTT	CATRVWEGNQPQHF
TRBJ2-1	.	TRBD2	TRBV5-1	TGCGCCAGCAGCCCTAGCGGGACCCTAGTAAATGAGCAGTTCTTC	CASSPSGTLVNEQFF
TRBJ1-2	.	TRBD1	TRBV4-1	TGCGCCAGCAGCCAAGTGGGGACAGGGAACTATGGCTACACCTTC	CASSQVGTGNYGYTF
TRBJ1-1	.	TRBD1	TRBV6-5	TGTGCCAGCAGTTACTCCGCGACAGGGAATACTGAAGCTTTCTTT	CASSYSATGNTEAFF
TRBJ2-7	.	.	TRBV9	TGTGCCAGCAGCGCCGGACCCTCGGCCTACGAGCAGTACTTC	CASSAGPSAYEQYF